Below are 13 T cell receptor beta chains sequenced from a single sample in a study of blood T cell repertoires in COVID-19 (dated by TCRdb to 2020 to 2022). The library was produced with the immunoSEQ multiplex PCR assay. In TCRdb, the immuneACCESS table is reduced to in-frame sequences with V and J assigned. These tables do not hold every clone; where another copy was compared, an unresolved V gene accounts for under half, and the others remain unexplained. For this sample the table gives under 350,000 clones, of which roughly 86% were detected only once. The ten largest account for 1% to 1.5% of the sample. The specimen sequenced was peripheral blood. The receptor set was obtained from a man aged 65 to 85 with acute or convalescent COVID-19.

The chain carries TRBV2 and TRBJ2-1; no clear D gene. Germline V gene data show CDR1 as SNHLY and CDR2 as FYNNEI. The CDR3 consists of 11 residues. Trimming took off 8 bases at V and 3 bases at J, with 5 bases between the two ends. CDR3 in amino acids: CASVNYNEQFF. The CDR3 DNA sequence: TGTGCCAGCGTAAACTACAATGAGCAGTTCTTC.

The rearrangement links TRBV7-2 to TRBJ2-5, with D possibly being TRBD1 (5 bases). Trimming shortened V by 2 bases and J by 2 bases, and 9 bases separated the two germline ends. This CDR3 has 14 residues. Germline CDR1 and CDR2: SGHTA and FQGNSA. CDR3 residues: CASSLRTPQETQYF. The DNA for the CDR3 is TGTGCCAGCAGCTTACGGACACCGCAAGAGACCCAGTACTTC.

This clone came up once. This CDR3 is CASSLSKTDTQYF. The CDR3 nucleotides are TGTGCCAGCAGCTTATCCAAAACAGATACGCAGTATTTT. V and J are TRBV7-8 and TRBJ2-3; D is undetermined. The V and J ends lost 2 bases and 3 bases respectively, with 6 bases between them. CDR1 SGHVS and CDR2 FQNEAQ come from the germline V gene. This CDR3 spans 13 amino acids.

The rearrangement joins TRBV19 to TRBJ1-5, with TRBD1 matching over 9 bases. The length of the CDR3 is 16 residues. In germline, CDR1 is LNHDA, CDR2 SQIVND (reference sequence). J lost 6 bases, V lost 7 bases, and 13 bases had no gene match. CDR3 coding DNA: TGTGCCAGTAATTCCAGGGACAGGGCCGCGGGTCAGCCCCAGCATTTT. As protein: CASNSRDRAAGQPQHF.

V usage is TRBV5-1 and J usage is TRBJ2-7; D may be TRBD1 (6 bases). Germline CDR1 SGHRS, CDR2 YFSETQ. Trimming removed 0 bases from V and 3 bases from J, with 10 bases in between. This CDR3 has 14 amino acids. CDR3 bases: TGCGCCAGCAGCTTGGATGCAGGGGACTACGAGCAGTACTTC. Encoded protein: CASSLDAGDYEQYF.

J is TRBJ1-4 and V is TRBV7-6, with D uncertain. Germline V lookup: CDR1 SGHVS, CDR2 FNYEAQ. With 5 bases removed from V and 0 bases from J, the gap between germline ends came to 10 bases. The CDR3 is made up of 15 amino acids. The CDR3 DNA reads as TGTGCCAGCAGCGCCTCACATGCAACTAATGAAAAACTGTTTTTT. Amino acid sequence: CASSASHATNEKLFF.

This clone was detected ten times or more. The chain links TRBV3-1 (or the pseudogene TRBV3-2) to TRBJ2-6; possible D gene TRBD2, 8 bases. Germline V CDR1 and CDR2: LGHDT, YNNKEL (reference sequence). The CDR3 length is 18 residues. Trimming shortened V by 2 bases and J by 0 bases, and 14 bases separated the two germline ends. In nucleotides, the CDR3 is TGTGCCAGCAGCCAACTACAGGGGACTAGCTCTGGGGCCAACGTCCTGACTTTC. Translated: CASSQLQGTSSGANVLTF.

The rearrangement joins TRBV5-1 to TRBJ2-7; 7 bases are a match to TRBD1. V was pared by 5 bases and J by 3 bases, with 8 bases of the junction left unmatched. Germline V CDR1 and CDR2: SGHRS, YFSETQ. The CDR3 has 14 residues. Here the CDR3 reads CASRSQTGSYEQYF. CDR3 DNA: TGCGCCAGCAGATCACAGACAGGGAGCTACGAGCAGTACTTC.

Concerning this clone: Lacking the conserved final phenylalanine or tryptophan, this CDR3 likely reflects a read error. Because the CDR3's place on the DNA is in doubt, the DNA is left out and the CDR3 is given as listed by TCRdb. The gene calls are TRBV21-1 and TRBJ1-2. TRBV21-1 is described as a pseudogene. The length of the CDR3 is 11 amino acids, counting both ends. The CDR3 protein is CASSKGGVPAP.

The table lists this clone with a count of one. The chain joins TRBV21-1 to TRBJ2-7; no DNA check was done on the table's D call, TRBD2. TRBV21-1 counts as a pseudogene. This CDR3 is built from 15 residues. In nucleotides, the CDR3 is TGTGCCAACTCAGCCGGACTAGCGGTGCCCTACGAGCAGTACTTC. Protein: CANSAGLAVPYEQYF.

CDR3 in amino acids: CASSPGQGASYEQYF. The CDR3, as DNA: TGTGCCAGTAGTCCGGGACAGGGGGCTTCCTACGAGCAGTACTTC. The chain carries TRBV19 and TRBJ2-7; 12 bases align to TRBD1. Unmatched junction bases numbered 3, after V lost 5 bases and J lost 1 base. This CDR3 is built from 15 residues. Germline V gives CDR1 LNHDA, CDR2 SQIVND (reference sequence).

CDR3 coding DNA: TGTGCCAGCAGCCTACAGGGGACCGGGGCCAACGTCCTGACTTTC. Protein: CASSLQGTGANVLTF. V gene TRBV5-4 combines with J gene TRBJ2-6, with TRBD1 identical over 7 bases. After removal of 4 bases from V and 4 bases from J, the junction contained 5 bases not matched to a gene. The CDR3 has 15 residues. Looked up from germline, CDR1 is SGHNT and CDR2 is YYREEE (reference sequence).

The rearrangement uses TRBV15 and TRBJ2-3; TRBD1 matches 8 bases. Germline-derived CDR1 and CDR2 are LNHNV and YYDKDF (reference sequence). This CDR3 is built from 16 residues. Trimming removed 3 bases from V and 2 bases from J; junction bases left unmatched: 7. The DNA for the CDR3 is TGTGCCACCAGCAGGCCGGACAGGGAATACACAGATACGCAGTATTTT. It codes for CATSRPDREYTDTQYF.